Listed below are T cell receptor beta chains from one sample, sequenced in a study of early T cells in non-severe SARS-CoV-2 infection. TCRdb ran MiXCR on the 5' RACE reads and lists one entry per CDR3 protein. The data hold about 64,000 distinct CDR3 sequences, with 7.5% to 9% observed a single time. The sequences come from whole blood, collected at baseline. Source of these receptors: an adult who was a healthcare worker with PCR-confirmed SARS-CoV-2 infection or an uninfected control (not recorded which). CDR3s include the opening cysteine and the closing phenylalanine or tryptophan. A D gene is named only where the DNA matches it firmly. The size field is filled for only some rows; it gives once, few, many or a size class.

j_call d_call clone_size v_call cdr3_aa cdr3_nt
TRBJ2-1 NA few TRBV20-1 CSARGAWGSNEQFF TGCAGTGCTAGAGGGGCATGGGGATCCAATGAGCAGTTCTTC
TRBJ1-5 NA NA TRBV29-1 CSGRGREGNQPQHF TGCAGCGGCAGAGGACGGGAGGGCAATCAGCCCCAGCATTTT
TRBJ2-3 NA many TRBV5-1 CASSLEAAVSTDTQYF TGCGCCAGCAGCTTGGAAGCTGCCGTCAGCACAGATACGCAGTATTTT
TRBJ2-3 NA many TRBV20-1 CSAGDSGPSSTDTQYF TGCAGTGCTGGGGATAGCGGACCGTCTAGCACAGATACGCAGTATTTT
TRBJ1-6 NA few TRBV20-1 CSARLAGDDNSPLHF TGCAGTGCTAGACTGGCAGGCGACGATAATTCACCCCTCCACTTT
TRBJ2-1 TRBD2 NA TRBV10-3 CAISGSKLAGGGNEQFF TGTGCCATCAGTGGGTCCAAACTAGCGGGAGGGGGCAATGAGCAGTTCTTC
TRBJ1-2 NA NA TRBV6-2/TRBV6-3 CASRTTGTDYGYTF TGTGCCAGCAGGACCACCGGGACGGACTATGGCTACACCTTC
TRBJ1-3 TRBD1 few TRBV5-5 CASIISRGPGNTIYF TGTGCCAGCATCATTAGCAGGGGGCCTGGAAACACCATATATTTT
TRBJ1-5 NA many TRBV7-2 CASSLPGFNQPQHF TGTGCCAGCAGCTTACCAGGGTTCAATCAGCCCCAGCATTTT
TRBJ2-1 TRBD2 NA TRBV28 CASSPILSSGRPFF TGTGCCAGCAGTCCAATCCTCTCTAGCGGGAGGCCGTTCTTC
TRBJ2-4 TRBD1 NA TRBV19 CASSIGRQGQNIQYF TGTGCCAGTAGTATTGGGAGACAGGGCCAAAACATTCAGTACTTC
TRBJ1-6 NA few TRBV7-9 CASSLDGSPLHF TGTGCCAGCAGCTTAGACGGTTCACCCCTCCACTTT
TRBJ2-3 TRBD2 few TRBV12-5 CASGLAGGSYTDTQYF TGTGCTAGTGGTTTGGCCGGCGGGAGCTACACAGATACGCAGTATTTT
TRBJ2-5 TRBD2 many TRBV5-1 CASSSHGRLAGGLETQYF TGCGCCAGCAGCTCCCACGGAAGACTAGCGGGAGGGCTAGAGACCCAGTACTTC
TRBJ2-1 TRBD1 many TRBV10-2 CASRYDWDAQGALNEQFF TGCGCCAGCAGATATGACTGGGACGCCCAGGGGGCTCTCAATGAGCAGTTCTTC
TRBJ2-3 NA many TRBV20-1 CSARERWLSDTQYF TGCAGTGCTAGAGAACGGTGGCTATCAGATACGCAGTATTTT
TRBJ2-7 TRBD2 many TRBV6-5 CASSSLAGYAYEQYF TGTGCCAGCAGTTCTCTAGCGGGTTATGCCTACGAGCAGTACTTC
TRBJ2-7 NA NA TRBV7-6 CASSASSSYEQYF TGTGCCAGCAGCGCCTCATCCTCCTACGAGCAGTACTTC
TRBJ2-1 NA NA TRBV7-2 CASKSTRAGNEQFF TGTGCCAGCAAGTCTACCAGGGCGGGCAATGAGCAGTTCTTC
TRBJ1-2 NA many TRBV6-2/TRBV6-3 CASRYGAGYTF TGTGCCAGCAGGTACGGGGCTGGCTACACCTTC
TRBJ2-5 NA NA TRBV7-6 CASSPAPWETQYF TGTGCCAGCAGCCCCGCCCCGTGGGAGACCCAGTACTTC
TRBJ2-5 NA many TRBV12-3/TRBV12-4 CASRPRQQETQYF TGTGCCAGCAGACCCAGGCAGCAAGAGACCCAGTACTTC
TRBJ2-3 NA NA TRBV11-3 CASSRHLRDTQYF TGTGCCAGCAGCCGACACCTTAGAGATACGCAGTATTTT
TRBJ2-2 TRBD2 few TRBV7-3 CASSSGGRNTGELFF TGTGCCAGCAGCTCGGGGGGAAGGAACACCGGGGAGCTGTTTTTT
TRBJ2-1 NA NA TRBV4-2 CASSQDEPSPYNEQFF TGTGCCAGCAGCCAAGATGAGCCTAGCCCTTACAATGAGCAGTTCTTC